This entry lists 19 T cell receptor beta chains sequenced from one sample in a study of HIV-infected patients and healthy controls. Reverse transcription used around 500 ng RNA and constant-region primers for alpha and beta. Alpha and beta chain libraries were made separately by chain-specific third strand synthesis with multiplexing indices. TCRdb used MiXCR to reprocess the 5' RACE reads, holding one entry per CDR3 protein. The table includes roughly 17,000 distinct CDR3 sequences, 4.5% to 7% detected once. The repertoire came from unfractionated whole blood and reflected all unsorted peripheral T cells. The specimen was blood. These receptors originate from an adult in good health.

This clonotype was picked up many times. V usage is TRBV6-5 and J usage is TRBJ2-3; a possible D gene is TRBD1 (7 bases). Germline-derived CDR1 and CDR2 are MNHEY and SVGAGI. V lost 6 bases to trimming and J lost 2 bases, with 18 bases between them. The CDR3 length is 16 residues. The CDR3 DNA follows: TGTGCCAGCAGAGGACCAGGGGGACTGAACACAGATACGCAGTATTTT. Translated, it gives CASRGPGGLNTDTQYF.

This clonotype was recorded many times. This chain uses TRBV7-8 with TRBJ2-3; D may be TRBD1 (7 bases). The germline V and J ends were trimmed by 0 bases and 3 bases, with 13 bases remaining between them. There are 16 residues in the CDR3. The V gene's germline CDR1 is SGHVS and CDR2 FQNEAQ. CDR3: CASSLARRGRTDTQYF. CDR3 in DNA: TGTGCCAGCAGCTTAGCTAGGAGGGGGCGGACAGATACGCAGTATTTT. Variable domain in full (rest from reference TRBV7-8 and TRBJ2-3): GAGVSQSPRYKVAKRGQDVALRCDPISGHVSLFWYQQALGQGPEFLTYFQNEAQLDKSGLPSDRFFAERPEGSVSTLKIQRTQQEDSAVYLCASSLARRGRTDTQYFGPGTRLTVL.

A note on this clonotype: One base away lies a much larger clone, so this may be a sequencing read error. The J gene is TRBJ2-3, the V gene TRBV7-6, with D perhaps TRBD2 (6 bases). The CDR3 has 15 residues. Trimming cost V 5 bases and J 5 bases, with 17 bases left between them. Germline-derived CDR1 and CDR2 are SGHVS and FNYEAQ. The CDR3 DNA follows: TGTGCCAGCAGCCGGTCGGGTAGCGGCATAGATACGCAGTATTTT. Translated: CASSRSGSGIDTQYF. Full variable domain (remainder filled in from reference TRBV7-6 and TRBJ2-3): GAGVSQSPRYKVTKRGQDVALRCDPISGHVSLYWYRQALGQGPEFLTYFNYEAQQDKSGLPNDRFSAERPEGSISTLTIQRTEQRDSAMYRCASSRSGSGIDTQYFGPGTRLTVL.

In its sample, this clonotype was seen many times. In nucleotides, the CDR3 is TGCAGTGCTAGGGGGACAGGGGGATCCACTGAAGCTTTCTTT. It translates to CSARGTGGSTEAFF. V usage is TRBV20-1 and J usage is TRBJ1-1; 11 bases map to TRBD1. CDR3 length: 14 amino acids. The junction had 4 bases not matched to a gene; V was cut back by 3 bases and J by 4 bases. In germline, CDR1 is DFQATT, CDR2 SNEGSKA (reference sequence).

This clonotype rates as medium-sized (0.01 to 0.1%). This rearrangement joins TRBV5-5 to TRBJ2-3, with 9 bases matching TRBD1. After removal of 0 bases from V and 3 bases from J, the junction contained 2 bases not matched to a gene. Germline CDR1 and CDR2: SGHKS and YYEKEE (reference sequence). There are 15 residues in the CDR3. This CDR3 reads CASSLGQGVTDTQYF. The CDR3 coding sequence is TGTGCCAGCAGCTTGGGACAGGGGGTGACAGATACGCAGTATTTT.

This clonotype was picked up many times. The V and J genes are TRBV4-1 and TRBJ1-5; no clear D gene. CDR3 length: 15 residues. Between the trimmed V and J ends, which lost 1 base and 6 bases, there was a span of 13 bases. Germline CDR1 is MGHRA and CDR2 is YSYEKL. CDR3 residues: CASSQVEGAGQPQHF. Written as DNA, the CDR3 is TGCGCCAGCAGCCAAGTGGAGGGCGCGGGTCAGCCCCAGCATTTT.

Many counts were recorded for this clonotype. This sequence joins TRBV5-1 and TRBJ1-1, with a possible D match to TRBD1 (6 bases). V was cut by 5 bases and J by 0 bases, with 14 bases left in between. This CDR3 has 15 residues. Germline CDR1 and CDR2: SGHRS and YFSETQ. The CDR3 DNA reads as TGCGCCAGCAGATCCGCGAACAGGGTGAACACTGAAGCTTTCTTT. Translating gives CASRSANRVNTEAFF.

This clonotype occurred many times. The chain links TRBV29-1 to TRBJ1-2, with a weak D call TRBD1 (6 bases). Germline-derived CDR1 and CDR2 are SQVTM and ANQGSEA. This CDR3 comprises 15 residues. Trimming removed 2 bases at V and 0 bases at J, with 13 bases between. The CDR3 DNA follows: TGCAGCGTTGAATGTCCGGACAGATCTAACTATGGCTACACCTTC. Translated: CSVECPDRSNYGYTF.

This clonotype came up many times. The chain joins TRBV30 to TRBJ2-4, with 7 bases aligning to TRBD1. CDR1 GTSNPN and CDR2 SVGIG come from the germline V gene (reference sequence). V dropped 1 base and J dropped 2; count of bases not matched to a gene: 5. This CDR3 is 15 amino acids long. CDR3 region: CAWSALTGTKNIQYF. The CDR3 nucleotides read TGTGCCTGGAGTGCGCTGACAGGGACCAAAAACATTCAGTACTTC.

This clonotype was counted at least ten times. This rearrangement joins TRBV5-6 to TRBJ1-4; no reliable D call. CDR3 size: 14 residues. V lost 1 base and J 5 bases, leaving 9 bases between the germline ends. Germline CDR1 and CDR2: SGHDT and YYEEEE. CDR3 loop: CASSLLQINEKLFF. CDR3 coding DNA: TGTGCCAGCAGCTTGCTCCAGATAAATGAAAAACTGTTTTTT.

This clonotype appeared many times. The CDR3 bases are TGTGCCAGCAGAGACAGAATAGAGACCCAGTACTTC. Amino acid sequence: CASRDRIETQYF. The chain has TRBV3-1 and TRBJ2-5; D is possibly TRBD1 (5 bases). In germline, CDR1 is LGHDT, CDR2 YNNKEL (reference sequence). Trimming pared 6 bases from V and 4 bases from J, leaving 9 bases between. This CDR3 contains 12 residues.

Relative to its sample, this clonotype is medium-sized. This chain connects TRBV28 to TRBJ2-2; D gene unclear. Germline values: CDR1 MDHEN, CDR2 SYDVKM. The ends were cut back, 3 bases at V and 1 base at J, with 9 bases in the middle. The CDR3 totals 15 residues. CDR3 sequence (DNA): TGTGCCAGCAGTTTGGGTCAGCAGAACACCGGGGAGCTGTTTTTT. Translating it yields CASSLGQQNTGELFF. The full variable domain, rest sourced from reference TRBV28 and TRBJ2-2, is DVKVTQSSRYLVKRTGEKVFLECVQDMDHENMFWYRQDPGLGLRLIYFSYDVKMKEKGDIPEGYSVSREKKERFSLILESASTNQTSMYLCASSLGQQNTGELFFGEGSRLTVL.

This clonotype is categorized as medium-sized. V gene TRBV18 combines with J gene TRBJ2-3; D is uncertain. Trimming pared 6 bases from V and 5 bases from J, leaving 21 bases between. Germline loops: CDR1 KGHSH, CDR2 LQKENI. This CDR3 has 16 amino acids. CDR3 sequence: CASSPIPGSRRDTQYF. Here the CDR3 DNA reads TGTGCCAGCTCTCCTATCCCCGGTAGCAGGAGAGATACGCAGTATTTT.

This clonotype was detected many times. The V and J genes are TRBV5-1 and TRBJ1-6; a possible D gene is TRBD1 (5 bases). The V end was cut by 0 bases, the J end by 5 bases, with 6 bases between. The germline V gene encodes CDR1 SGHRS and CDR2 YFSETQ. The CDR3 totals 14 residues. For the CDR3, the DNA is TGCGCCAGCAGCTTGGTGGGGGATAATTCACCCCTCCACTTT. It translates to CASSLVGDNSPLHF.

The chain joins TRBV11-1 to TRBJ2-3; TRBD2 matches 11 bases. The CDR3 runs to 14 residues. Germline trimming cut 4 bases from V and 6 bases from J; bases unmatched to any gene: 3. CDR1 is SGHAT and CDR2 is FQDESV in the germline V gene (reference sequence). The CDR3 DNA sequence: TGTGCCAGCAGCTCAAGGACTAGCGGGGATACGCAGTATTTT. This gives the protein CASSSRTSGDTQYF.

This clonotype appeared many times. The V gene is TRBV5-1, the J gene TRBJ2-1; a weak D match, TRBD2 (7 bases). Germline values: CDR1 SGHRS, CDR2 YFSETQ. The CDR3 has 15 amino acids. Trimming removed 0 bases from V and 9 bases from J, with 16 bases in between. The DNA of the CDR3 is TGCGCCAGCAGCTTGGAGCAGCTTCGGGGGGCTGAGCAGTTCTTC. It yields the protein CASSLEQLRGAEQFF.

This clonotype has ten or more counts. V is TRBV3-1 and J is TRBJ2-5; 11 nucleotides agree with TRBD2. This CDR3 contains 17 residues. In germline, CDR1 is LGHDT, CDR2 YNNKEL (reference sequence). Trimming removed 2 bases from V and 4 bases from J; junction bases left unmatched: 9. The CDR3 region is CASSQRLLAGAGETQYF. As DNA, the CDR3 is TGTGCCAGCAGCCAACGTTTACTAGCGGGGGCGGGAGAGACCCAGTACTTC.

For this clonotype: This may arise from a read error, as a much more abundant clone is one base away. The rearrangement links TRBV12-3 or TRBV12-4 to TRBJ1-2, with D possibly being TRBD1 (5 bases). This CDR3 is built from 13 residues. Written as DNA, the CDR3 is TGTGCCAGCAGTTTAGTCCGGGACTATGGCCACACCTTC. Its translation: CASSLVRDYGHTF.

The sample holds many counts of this clonotype. CDR3 amino acids: CASSRFSGGMADTQYF. The DNA of the CDR3 is TGTGCCAGCAGCCGATTTAGCGGGGGGATGGCAGATACGCAGTATTTT. The rearrangement joins TRBV7-6 to TRBJ2-3; 10 positions match TRBD2. The CDR3 consists of 16 residues. The germline V gene encodes CDR1 SGHVS and CDR2 FNYEAQ. V dropped 5 bases and J dropped 4; count of bases not matched to a gene: 9.